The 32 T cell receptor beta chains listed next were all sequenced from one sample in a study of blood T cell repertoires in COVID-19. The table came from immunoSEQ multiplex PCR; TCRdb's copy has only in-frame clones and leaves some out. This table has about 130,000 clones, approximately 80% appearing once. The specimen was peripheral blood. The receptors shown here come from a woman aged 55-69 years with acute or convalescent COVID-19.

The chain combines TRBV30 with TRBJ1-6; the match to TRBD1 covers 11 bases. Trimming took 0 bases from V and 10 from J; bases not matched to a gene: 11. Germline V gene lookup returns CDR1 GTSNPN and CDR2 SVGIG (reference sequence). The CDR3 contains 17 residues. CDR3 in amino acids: CAWSVGTGGPLASPLHF. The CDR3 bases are TGTGCCTGGAGTGTCGGGACAGGGGGACCTCTAGCCTCACCCCTCCACTTT. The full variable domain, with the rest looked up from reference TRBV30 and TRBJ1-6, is SQTIHQWPATLVQPVGSPLSLECTVEGTSNPNLYWYRQAAGRGLQLLFYSVGIGQISSEVPQNLSASRPQDRQFILSSKKLLLSDSGFYLCAWSVGTGGPLASPLHFGNGTRLTVT.

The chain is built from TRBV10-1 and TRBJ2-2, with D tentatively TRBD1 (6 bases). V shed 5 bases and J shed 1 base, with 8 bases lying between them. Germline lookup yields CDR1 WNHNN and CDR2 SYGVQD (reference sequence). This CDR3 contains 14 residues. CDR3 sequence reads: CASSLDRNTGELFF. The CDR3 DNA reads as TGCGCCAGCAGTCTGGACAGGAACACCGGGGAGCTGTTTTTT.

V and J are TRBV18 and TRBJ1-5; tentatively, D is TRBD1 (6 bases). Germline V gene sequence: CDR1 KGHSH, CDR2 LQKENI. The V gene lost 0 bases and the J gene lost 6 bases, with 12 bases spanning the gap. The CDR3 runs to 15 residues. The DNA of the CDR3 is TGTGCCAGCTCACCACCACCAGGGGAAAGTCAGCCCCAGCATTTT. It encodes CASSPPPGESQPQHF.

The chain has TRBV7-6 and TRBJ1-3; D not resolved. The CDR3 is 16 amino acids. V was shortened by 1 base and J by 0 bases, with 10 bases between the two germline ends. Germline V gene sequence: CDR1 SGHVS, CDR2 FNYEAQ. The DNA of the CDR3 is TGTGCCAGCAGCTTAGAACAGCTCCCCTCTGGAAACACCATATATTTT. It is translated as CASSLEQLPSGNTIYF.

The CDR3 sequence: CASSFLPPTGGTEAFF. The CDR3 region has the DNA TGTGCCAGCAGTTTCCTCCCCCCGACAGGAGGAACTGAAGCTTTCTTT. The V call is TRBV6-6, the J call TRBJ1-1; D might be TRBD1 (6 bases). V dropped 4 bases and J dropped 5 bases, with 20 bases sitting between them. This CDR3 is 16 amino acids long. CDR1 is MNHNY, CDR2 SVGAGI, per germline (reference sequence).

The CDR3 DNA follows: TGTGCCAGCAGCCGGGGGGGTAACTATGGCTACACCTTC. This translates into CASSRGGNYGYTF. V and J are TRBV14 and TRBJ1-2, with D tentatively TRBD1 (5 bases). CDR1 SGHDN and CDR2 FVKESK come from the germline V gene. The CDR3 runs to 13 residues. The V gene lost 4 bases and the J gene lost 1 base, with 7 bases spanning the gap.

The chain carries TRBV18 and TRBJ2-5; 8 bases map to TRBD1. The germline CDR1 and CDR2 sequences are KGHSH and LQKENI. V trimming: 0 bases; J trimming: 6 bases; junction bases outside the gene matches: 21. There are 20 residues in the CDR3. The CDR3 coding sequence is TGTGCCAGCTCACCACCGGTGAACCGCGACAGGGGAGATAGGGTGAAGACCCAGTACTTC. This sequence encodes CASSPPVNRDRGDRVKTQYF.

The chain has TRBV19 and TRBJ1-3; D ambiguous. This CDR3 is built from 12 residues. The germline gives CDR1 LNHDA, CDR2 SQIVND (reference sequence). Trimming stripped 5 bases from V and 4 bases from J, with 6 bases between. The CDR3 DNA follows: TGTGCCAGTAGTCTCCGGGGAAACACCATATATTTT. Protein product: CASSLRGNTIYF.

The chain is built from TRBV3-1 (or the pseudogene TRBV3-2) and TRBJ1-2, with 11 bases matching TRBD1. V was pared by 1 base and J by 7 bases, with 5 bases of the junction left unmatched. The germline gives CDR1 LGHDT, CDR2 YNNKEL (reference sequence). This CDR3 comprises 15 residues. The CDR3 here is CASSQVGQGEGGYTF. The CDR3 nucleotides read TGTGCCAGCAGCCAAGTGGGACAGGGGGAGGGTGGCTACACCTTC.

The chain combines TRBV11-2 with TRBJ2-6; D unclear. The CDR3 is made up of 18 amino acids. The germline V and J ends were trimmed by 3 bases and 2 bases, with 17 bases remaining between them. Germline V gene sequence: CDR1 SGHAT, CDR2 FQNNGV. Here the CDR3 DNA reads TGTGCCAGCAGCTTTTTATCCCTACTTTCGCCTGGGGCCAACGTCCTGACTTTC. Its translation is CASSFLSLLSPGANVLTF.

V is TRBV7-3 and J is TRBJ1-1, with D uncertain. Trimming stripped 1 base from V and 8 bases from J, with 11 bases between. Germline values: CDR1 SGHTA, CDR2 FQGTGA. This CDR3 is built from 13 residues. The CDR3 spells CASSLIAKQEAFF. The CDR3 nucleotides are TGTGCCAGCAGCTTAATAGCCAAACAAGAAGCTTTCTTT. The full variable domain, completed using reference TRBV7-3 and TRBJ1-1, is GAGVSQTPSNKVTEKGKYVELRCDPISGHTALYWYRQSLGQGPEFLIYFQGTGAADDSGLPNDRFFAVRPEGSVSTLKIQRTERGDSAVYLCASSLIAKQEAFFGQGTRLTVV.

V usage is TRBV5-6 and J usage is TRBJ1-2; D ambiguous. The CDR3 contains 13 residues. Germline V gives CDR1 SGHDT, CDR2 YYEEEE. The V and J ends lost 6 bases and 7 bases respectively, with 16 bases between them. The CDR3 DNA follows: TGTGCCAGCAACCCCGGGGAGTCTCCTGGCTACACCTTC. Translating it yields CASNPGESPGYTF.

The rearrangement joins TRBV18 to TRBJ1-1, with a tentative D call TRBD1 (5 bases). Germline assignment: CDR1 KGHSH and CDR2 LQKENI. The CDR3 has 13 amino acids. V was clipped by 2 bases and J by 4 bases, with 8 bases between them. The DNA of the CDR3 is TGTGCCAGCTCACCAGCGGGGGTCACTGAAGCTTTCTTT. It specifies CASSPAGVTEAFF.

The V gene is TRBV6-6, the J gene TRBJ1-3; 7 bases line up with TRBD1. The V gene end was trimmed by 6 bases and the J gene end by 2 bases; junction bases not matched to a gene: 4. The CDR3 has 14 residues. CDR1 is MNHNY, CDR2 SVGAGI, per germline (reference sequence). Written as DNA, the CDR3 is TGTGCCAGCAGCATTGGGACAGCTGGAAACACCATATATTTT. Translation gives CASSIGTAGNTIYF.

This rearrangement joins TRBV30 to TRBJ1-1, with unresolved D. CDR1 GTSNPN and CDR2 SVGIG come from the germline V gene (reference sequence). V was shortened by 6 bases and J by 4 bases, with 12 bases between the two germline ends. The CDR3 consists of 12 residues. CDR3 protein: CACRARGTEAFF. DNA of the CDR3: TGTGCCTGCCGCGCACGGGGCACTGAAGCTTTCTTT. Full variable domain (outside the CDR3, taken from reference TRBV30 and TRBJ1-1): SQTIHQWPATLVQPVGSPLSLECTVEGTSNPNLYWYRQAAGRGLQLLFYSVGIGQISSEVPQNLSASRPQDRQFILSSKKLLLSDSGFYLCACRARGTEAFFGQGTRLTVV.

The CDR3 region is CASGHRGETQYF. DNA of the CDR3: TGCGCCAGCGGCCATCGAGGGGAGACCCAGTACTTC. This rearrangement joins TRBV5-1 to TRBJ2-5, with a tentative D call TRBD2 (5 bases). Trimming removed 7 bases at V and 5 bases at J, with 12 bases between. Germline V gives CDR1 SGHRS, CDR2 YFSETQ. The CDR3 contains 12 residues.

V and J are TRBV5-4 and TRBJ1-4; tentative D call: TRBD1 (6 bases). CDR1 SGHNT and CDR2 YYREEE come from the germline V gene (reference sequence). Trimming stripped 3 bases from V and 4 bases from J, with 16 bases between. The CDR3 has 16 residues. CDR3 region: CASSSSRDTLNEKLFF. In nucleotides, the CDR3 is TGTGCCAGCAGCTCGTCCCGGGACACTCTTAATGAAAAACTGTTTTTT.

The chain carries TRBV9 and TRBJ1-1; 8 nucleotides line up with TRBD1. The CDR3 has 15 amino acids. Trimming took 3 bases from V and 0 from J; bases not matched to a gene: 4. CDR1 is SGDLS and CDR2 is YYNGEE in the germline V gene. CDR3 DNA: TGTGCCAGCAGCGCAAGACAGGGGCTGAACACTGAAGCTTTCTTT. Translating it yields CASSARQGLNTEAFF.

The CDR3 DNA follows: TGCGCCAGCAGCCAAGACTTGGGGGGGTATCAGGGAAGAGAGACCCAGTACTTC. This translates into CASSQDLGGYQGRETQYF. This chain joins TRBV4-1 and TRBJ2-5, with 7 bases that match TRBD2. This CDR3 has 18 amino acids. The ends lost 0 bases at V and 4 bases at J; junction bases unmatched: 14. Germline lookup yields CDR1 MGHRA and CDR2 YSYEKL.

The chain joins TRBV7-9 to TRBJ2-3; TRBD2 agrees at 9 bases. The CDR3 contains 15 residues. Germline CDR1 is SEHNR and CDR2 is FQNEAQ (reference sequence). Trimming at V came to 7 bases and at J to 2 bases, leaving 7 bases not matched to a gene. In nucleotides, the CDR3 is TGTGCCAGCATACGTAGCGGGGGATTCACAGATACGCAGTATTTT. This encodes CASIRSGGFTDTQYF.

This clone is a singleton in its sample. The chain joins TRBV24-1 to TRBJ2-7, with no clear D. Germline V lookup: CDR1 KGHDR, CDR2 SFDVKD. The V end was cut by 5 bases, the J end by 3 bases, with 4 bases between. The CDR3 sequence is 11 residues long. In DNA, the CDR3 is TGTGCCACCAGTGCCGGCTACGAGCAGTACTTC. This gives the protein CATSAGYEQYF.

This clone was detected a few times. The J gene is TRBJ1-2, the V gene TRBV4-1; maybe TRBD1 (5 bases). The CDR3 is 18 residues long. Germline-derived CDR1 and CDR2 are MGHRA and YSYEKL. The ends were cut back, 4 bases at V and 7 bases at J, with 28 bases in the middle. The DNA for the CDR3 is TGCGCCAGCAGCCCCTTAGGAACCGGGACTACCCTCAAGGGTGGCTACACCTTC. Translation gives CASSPLGTGTTLKGGYTF.

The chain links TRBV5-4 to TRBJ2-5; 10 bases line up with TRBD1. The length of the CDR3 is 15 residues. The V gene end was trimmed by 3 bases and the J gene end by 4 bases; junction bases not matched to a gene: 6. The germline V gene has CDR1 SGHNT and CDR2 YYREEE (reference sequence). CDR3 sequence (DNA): TGTGCCAGCAGCTGGGACAGGGGAGTAGGAGAGACCCAGTACTTC. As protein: CASSWDRGVGETQYF.

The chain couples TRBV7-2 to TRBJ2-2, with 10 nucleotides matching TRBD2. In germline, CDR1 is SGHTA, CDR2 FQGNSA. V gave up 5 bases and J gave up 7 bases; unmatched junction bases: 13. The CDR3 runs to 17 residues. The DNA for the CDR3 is TGTGCCAGCAGCCCGCGGCTAGCGGGGGATTGGAGCGGGGAGCTGTTTTTT. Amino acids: CASSPRLAGDWSGELFF.

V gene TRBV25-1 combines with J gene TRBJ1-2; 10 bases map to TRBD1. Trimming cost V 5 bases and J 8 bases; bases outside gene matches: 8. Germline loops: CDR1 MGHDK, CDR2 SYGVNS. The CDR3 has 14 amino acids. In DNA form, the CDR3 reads TGTGCCAGCAGTCCTCCGACAGGGGGCGGCGGCTACACCTTC. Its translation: CASSPPTGGGGYTF.

The CDR3 DNA reads as TGTGCCAGCAGCCCGGGCCTCCCGCGGGACTATGGCTACACCTTC. Amino acid sequence: CASSPGLPRDYGYTF. The chain couples TRBV14 to TRBJ1-2, with D uncertain. The length of the CDR3 is 15 residues. The germline V gene has CDR1 SGHDN and CDR2 FVKESK. V lost 4 bases, J lost 3 bases, and 15 bases lay in between.

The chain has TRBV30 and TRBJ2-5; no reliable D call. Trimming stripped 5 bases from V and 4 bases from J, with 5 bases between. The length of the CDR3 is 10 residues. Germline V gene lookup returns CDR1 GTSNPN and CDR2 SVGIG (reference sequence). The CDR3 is CAWALETQYF. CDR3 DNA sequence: TGTGCCTGGGCATTAGAGACCCAGTACTTC.

The CDR3 sequence: CASSLRGVSTDTQYF. CDR3 DNA sequence: TGTGCCAGCAGCTTAAGGGGGGTGAGCACAGATACGCAGTATTTT. V usage is TRBV7-3 and J usage is TRBJ2-3; D perhaps matches TRBD2 (6 bases). Germline lookup yields CDR1 SGHTA and CDR2 FQGTGA. V was cut by 1 base and J by 0 bases, with 8 bases left in between. CDR3 length equals 15 residues.

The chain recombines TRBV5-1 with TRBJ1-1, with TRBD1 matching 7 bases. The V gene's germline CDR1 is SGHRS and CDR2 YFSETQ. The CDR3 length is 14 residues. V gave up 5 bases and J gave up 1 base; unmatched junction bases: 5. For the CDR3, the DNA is TGCGCCAGCAGTATGGGACAGAAGAACACTGAAGCTTTCTTT. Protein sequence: CASSMGQKNTEAFF.

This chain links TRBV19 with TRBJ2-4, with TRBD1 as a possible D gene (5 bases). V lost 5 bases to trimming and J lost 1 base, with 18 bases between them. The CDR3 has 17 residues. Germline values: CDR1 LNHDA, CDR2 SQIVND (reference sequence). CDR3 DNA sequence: TGTGCCAGTAGTCCTAAGGTCCAGGGAAGCGCCAAAAACATTCAGTACTTC. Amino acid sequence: CASSPKVQGSAKNIQYF.

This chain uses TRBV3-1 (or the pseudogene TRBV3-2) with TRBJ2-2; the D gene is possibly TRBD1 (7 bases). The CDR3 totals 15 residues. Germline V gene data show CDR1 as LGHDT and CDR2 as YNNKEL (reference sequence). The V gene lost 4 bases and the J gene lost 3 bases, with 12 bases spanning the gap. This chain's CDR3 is CASSLSGGYTGELFF. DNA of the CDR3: TGTGCCAGCAGCCTCTCAGGGGGGTACACCGGGGAGCTGTTTTTT.

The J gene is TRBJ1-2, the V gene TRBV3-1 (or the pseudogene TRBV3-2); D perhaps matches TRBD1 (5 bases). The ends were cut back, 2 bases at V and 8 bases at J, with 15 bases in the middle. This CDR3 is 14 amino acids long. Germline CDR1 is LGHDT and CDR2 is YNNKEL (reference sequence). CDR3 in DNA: TGTGCCAGCAGCCAAAATTTGGTAGGGGCCGGCTACACCTTC. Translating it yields CASSQNLVGAGYTF.